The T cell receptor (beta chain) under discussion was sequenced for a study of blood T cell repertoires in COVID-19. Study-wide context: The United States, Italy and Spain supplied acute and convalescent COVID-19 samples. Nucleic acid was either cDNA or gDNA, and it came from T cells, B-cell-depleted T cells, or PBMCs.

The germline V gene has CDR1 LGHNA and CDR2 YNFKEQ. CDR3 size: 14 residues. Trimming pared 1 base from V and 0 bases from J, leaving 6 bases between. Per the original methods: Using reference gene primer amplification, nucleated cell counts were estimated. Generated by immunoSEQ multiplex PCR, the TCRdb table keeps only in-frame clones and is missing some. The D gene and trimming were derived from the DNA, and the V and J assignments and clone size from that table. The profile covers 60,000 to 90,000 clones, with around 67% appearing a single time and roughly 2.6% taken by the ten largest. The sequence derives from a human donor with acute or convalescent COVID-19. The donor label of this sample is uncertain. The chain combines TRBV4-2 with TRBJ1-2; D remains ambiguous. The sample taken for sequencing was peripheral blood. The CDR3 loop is CASSQVTANYGYTF. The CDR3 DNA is TGTGCCAGCAGCCAAGTTACAGCTAACTATGGCTACACCTTC.